These T cell receptor beta chains were read from a single sample in a study of T cells after yellow fever vaccination. Via MiXCR, TCRdb re-called the 5' RACE reads, giving one row per CDR3 protein. The top ten hold approximately 35% of the sample, which has about 160,000 distinct CDR3 sequences, 9.3% seen once. The source material was CD8+ T cells sorted from PBMCs, sampled 45 days after the yellow fever booster vaccination. The receptors shown here come from a man aged 18 to 29 who received the YFV17D yellow fever vaccine. Both conserved end residues are part of each CDR3. The D gene is left open where the match is weak. Clone size appears in some rows only: once, few, many, or a class for an expanded clone.

v_call	cdr3_length	clone_size	d_call	j_call	cdr3_nt	cdr3_aa
TRBV20-1	15	many	TRBD1	TRBJ2-1	TGCAGTGCTAGAGACCGGGACAGGGCCTACAATGAGCAGTTCTTC	CSARDRDRAYNEQFF
TRBV4-3	15	many	-	TRBJ2-5	TGCGCCAGCAGCCAAGATGTGGGCCTCCAAGAGACCCAGTACTTC	CASSQDVGLQETQYF
TRBV7-8	15	-	-	TRBJ2-1	TGTGCCAGCAGCTACCAGGGGGGGGGCACGGCTGAGCAGTTCTTC	CASSYQGGGTAEQFF
TRBV3-1	16	few	-	TRBJ2-1	TGTGCCAGCAGCCAAGGAGGAGCGTGGGATTCCGATGAGCAGTTCTTC	CASSQGGAWDSDEQFF
TRBV4-3	14	few	-	TRBJ2-2	TGCGCCAGCAGCCTCGTTAGGGGGACCGGGGAGCTGTTTTTT	CASSLVRGTGELFF
TRBV9	14	-	-	TRBJ2-3	TGTGCCAGCAGCGTAGATCGGGGTAGCGATACGCAGTATTTT	CASSVDRGSDTQYF
TRBV28	19	-	TRBD2	TRBJ2-1	TGTGCCAGCAGTAGCCCCCATATGAACGGGGGGAAGGCGTTCAGTGAGCAGTTCTTC	CASSSPHMNGGKAFSEQFF
TRBV7-2	15	-	TRBD2	TRBJ2-2	TGTGCCAGCAGCCTAGCGGGGGAGAACACCGGGGAGCTGTTTTTT	CASSLAGENTGELFF
TRBV4-1	16	-	TRBD1	TRBJ2-7	TGCGCCAGCAGCCAAGCCTTAAACAGGGGTGGGTACGAGCAGTACTTC	CASSQALNRGGYEQYF
TRBV7-8	18	few	-	TRBJ1-1	TGTGCCAGCAGCTTAGCGGACCTAAGGGGGTGGATTGGCACTGAAGCTTTCTTT	CASSLADLRGWIGTEAFF
TRBV7-2	16	-	-	TRBJ1-1	TGTGCCAGCAGCTTAGGGGTCCACACCATTTCCACTGAAGCTTTCTTT	CASSLGVHTISTEAFF
TRBV3-1	14	-	-	TRBJ2-1	TGTGCCAGCAGCCAAGAAGGAAGGGGCGCCGAGCAGTTCTTC	CASSQEGRGAEQFF
TRBV20-1	14	-	-	TRBJ2-2	TGCAGTGCTAGAGCCGAGGACTGGTTAGTGGAGCTGTTTTTT	CSARAEDWLVELFF
TRBV5-1	15	few	-	TRBJ2-1	TGCGCCAGCAGCTGGGTGCAGGGTATCTACAATGAGCAGTTCTTC	CASSWVQGIYNEQFF
TRBV5-1	16	many	TRBD1	TRBJ1-1	TGCGCCAGCAGCTTGACGTCAGGGGGAATGAACACTGAAGCTTTCTTT	CASSLTSGGMNTEAFF
TRBV29-1	12	-	-	TRBJ1-4	TGCAGCGTCAGGGTGGGAGGAGAAAAACTGTTTTTT	CSVRVGGEKLFF
TRBV29-1	12	few	-	TRBJ2-7	TGCAGCGTTGTAAGTAACAGCTACGAGCAGTACTTC	CSVVSNSYEQYF
TRBV15	15	-	TRBD1	TRBJ1-2	TGTGCCACCAGCAGAGAGACAGGGGCGCACTATGGCTACACCTTC	CATSRETGAHYGYTF
TRBV7-9	14	-	TRBD1	TRBJ2-2	TGTGCCAGCAAACAGGGGGAAGGAGCCGGGGAGCTGTTTTTT	CASKQGEGAGELFF
TRBV5-5	14	few	-	TRBJ2-1	TGTGCCAGCAGCGCGGACAGAGTCTACAATGAGCAGTTCTTC	CASSADRVYNEQFF
TRBV29-1	13	-	-	TRBJ2-1	TGCAGCGCAGAAAGGGCCTCCTACAATGAGCAGTTCTTC	CSAERASYNEQFF
TRBV10-1	13	few	-	TRBJ1-1	TGCGCCAGCAGTGAGTTGCTTGGGACTGAAGCTTTCTTT	CASSELLGTEAFF
TRBV27	13	few	-	TRBJ1-5	TGTGCCAGCAGCCCGGCGCTGACACAGCCCCAGCATTTT	CASSPALTQPQHF
TRBV27	13	few	-	TRBJ2-1	TGTGCCAGCGGGCTAGCATCCTACAATGAGCAGTTCTTC	CASGLASYNEQFF
TRBV29-1	15	few	-	TRBJ2-7	TGCAGCGCCCTGGGGTTGGCGGGTACTACCTACGAGCAGTACTTC	CSALGLAGTTYEQYF
TRBV18	16	once	TRBD2	TRBJ2-1	TGTGCCAGCTCACCACCGTCGACTAGCGGCTACAATGAGCAGTTCTTC	CASSPPSTSGYNEQFF
TRBV29-1	13	few	TRBD2	TRBJ2-1	TGCAGCGTTGTCAGCGGGGGAGGCAATGAGCAGTTCTTC	CSVVSGGGNEQFF
TRBV14	12	-	-	TRBJ1-2	TGTGCCAGCAGCCCGTACTTAGATGGCTACACCTTC	CASSPYLDGYTF
TRBV29-1	14	many	TRBD1	TRBJ1-2	TGCAGCGTTTACCCTCTAGGACAGGGGTATGGCTACACCTTC	CSVYPLGQGYGYTF
TRBV4-3	13	few	-	TRBJ1-1	TGCGCCAGCAGTCAAACAGAGGGGGTGGAAGCTTTCTTT	CASSQTEGVEAFF
TRBV27	16	few	TRBD1	TRBJ2-7	TGTGCCAGCAGTTTAGTCTGGACAGGGGGAACCTACGAGCAGTACTTC	CASSLVWTGGTYEQYF